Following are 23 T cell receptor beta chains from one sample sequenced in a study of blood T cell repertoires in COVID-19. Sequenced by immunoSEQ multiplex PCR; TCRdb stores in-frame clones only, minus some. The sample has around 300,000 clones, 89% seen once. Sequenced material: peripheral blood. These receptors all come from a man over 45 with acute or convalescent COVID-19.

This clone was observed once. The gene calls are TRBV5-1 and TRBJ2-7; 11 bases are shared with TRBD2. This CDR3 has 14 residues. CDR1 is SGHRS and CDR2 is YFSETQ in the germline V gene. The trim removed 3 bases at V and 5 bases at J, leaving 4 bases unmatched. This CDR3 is CASSSSGGQHEQYF. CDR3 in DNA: TGCGCCAGCAGCTCTAGCGGGGGGCAACACGAGCAGTACTTC. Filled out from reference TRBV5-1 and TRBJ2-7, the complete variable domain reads KAGVTQTPRYLIKTRGQQVTLSCSPISGHRSVSWYQQTPGQGLQFLFEYFSETQRNKGNFPGRFSGRQFSNSRSEMNVSTLELGDSALYLCASSSSGGQHEQYFGPGTRLTVT.

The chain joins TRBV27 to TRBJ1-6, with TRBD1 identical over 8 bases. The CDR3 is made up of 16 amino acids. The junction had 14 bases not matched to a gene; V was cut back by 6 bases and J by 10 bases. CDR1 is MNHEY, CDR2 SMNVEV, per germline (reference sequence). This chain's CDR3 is CASSQGQGGSRSPLHF. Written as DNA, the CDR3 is TGTGCCAGCAGCCAAGGACAGGGTGGGAGTAGGTCACCCCTCCACTTT.

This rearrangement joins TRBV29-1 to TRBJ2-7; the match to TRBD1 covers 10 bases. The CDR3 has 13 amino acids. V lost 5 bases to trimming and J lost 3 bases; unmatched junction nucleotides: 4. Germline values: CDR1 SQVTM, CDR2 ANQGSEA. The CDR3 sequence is CSVLTGGGYEQYF. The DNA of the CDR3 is TGCAGCGTTCTGACAGGGGGCGGCTACGAGCAGTACTTC.

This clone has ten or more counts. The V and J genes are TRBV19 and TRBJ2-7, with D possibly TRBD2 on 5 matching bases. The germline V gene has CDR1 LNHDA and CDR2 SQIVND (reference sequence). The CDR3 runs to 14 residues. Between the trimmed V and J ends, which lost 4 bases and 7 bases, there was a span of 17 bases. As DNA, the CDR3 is TGTGCCAGTAGTACGGGCAGTTACCGAGGGGAGCAGTACTTC. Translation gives CASSTGSYRGEQYF.

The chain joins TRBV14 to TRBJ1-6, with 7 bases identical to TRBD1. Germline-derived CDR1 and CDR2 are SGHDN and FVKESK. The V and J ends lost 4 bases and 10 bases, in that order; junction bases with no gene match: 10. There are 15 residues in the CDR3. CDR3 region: CASSRKQGNGSPLHF. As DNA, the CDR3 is TGTGCCAGCAGCCGTAAACAGGGGAATGGATCACCCCTCCACTTT. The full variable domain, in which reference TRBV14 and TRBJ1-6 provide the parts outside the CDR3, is EAGVTQFPSHSVIEKGQTVTLRCDPISGHDNLYWYRRVMGKEIKFLLHFVKESKQDESGMPNNRFLAERTGGTYSTLKVQPAELEDSGVYFCASSRKQGNGSPLHFGNGTRLTVT.

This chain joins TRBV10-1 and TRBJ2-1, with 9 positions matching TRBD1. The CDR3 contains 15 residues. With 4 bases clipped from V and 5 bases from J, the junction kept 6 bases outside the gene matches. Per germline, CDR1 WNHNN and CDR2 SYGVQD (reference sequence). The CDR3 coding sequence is TGCGCCAGCAGTGCGAGGGACAGGGTCCACAATGAGCAGTTCTTC. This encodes CASSARDRVHNEQFF.

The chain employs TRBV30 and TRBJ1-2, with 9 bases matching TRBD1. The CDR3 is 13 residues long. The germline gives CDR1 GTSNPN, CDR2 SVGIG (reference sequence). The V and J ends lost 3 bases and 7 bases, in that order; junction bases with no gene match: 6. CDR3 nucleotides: TGTGCCTGGAGCGGACAGGGGCGAGGTGGCTACACCTTC. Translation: CAWSGQGRGGYTF.

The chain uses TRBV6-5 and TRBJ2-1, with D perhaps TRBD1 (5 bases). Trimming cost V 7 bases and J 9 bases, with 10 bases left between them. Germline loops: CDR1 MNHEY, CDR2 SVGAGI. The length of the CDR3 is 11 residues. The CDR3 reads CASTQDTEQFF. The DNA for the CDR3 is TGTGCCAGCACCCAGGACACTGAGCAGTTCTTC.

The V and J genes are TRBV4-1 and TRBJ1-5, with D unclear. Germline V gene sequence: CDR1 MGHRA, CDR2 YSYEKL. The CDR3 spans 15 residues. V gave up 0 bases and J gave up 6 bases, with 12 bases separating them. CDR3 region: CASSQDHYSGQPQHF. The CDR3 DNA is TGCGCCAGCAGCCAAGATCATTACAGCGGTCAGCCCCAGCATTTT.

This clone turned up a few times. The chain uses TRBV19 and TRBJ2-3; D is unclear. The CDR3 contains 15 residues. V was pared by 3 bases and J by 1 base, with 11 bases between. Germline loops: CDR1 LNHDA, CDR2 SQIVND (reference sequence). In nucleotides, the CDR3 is TGTGCCAGTAGTATGGGCGTACCTGGCACAGATACGCAGTATTTT. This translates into CASSMGVPGTDTQYF.

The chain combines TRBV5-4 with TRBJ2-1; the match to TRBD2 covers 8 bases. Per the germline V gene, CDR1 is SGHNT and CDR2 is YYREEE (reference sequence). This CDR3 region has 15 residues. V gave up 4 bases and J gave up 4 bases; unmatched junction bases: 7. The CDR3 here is CASSPSTGGYNEQFF. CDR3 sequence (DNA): TGTGCCAGCAGCCCCAGTACGGGGGGGTACAATGAGCAGTTCTTC.

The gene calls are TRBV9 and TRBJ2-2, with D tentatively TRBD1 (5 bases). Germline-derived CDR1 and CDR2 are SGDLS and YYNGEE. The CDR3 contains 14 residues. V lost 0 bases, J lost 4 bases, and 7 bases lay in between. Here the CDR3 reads CASSVDRPTGELFF. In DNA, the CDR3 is TGTGCCAGCAGCGTAGACAGGCCCACCGGGGAGCTGTTTTTT. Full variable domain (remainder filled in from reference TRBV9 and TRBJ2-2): DSGVTQTPKHLITATGQRVTLRCSPRSGDLSVYWYQQSLDQGLQFLIQYYNGEERAKGNILERFSAQQFPDLHSELNLSSLELGDSALYFCASSVDRPTGELFFGEGSRLTVL.

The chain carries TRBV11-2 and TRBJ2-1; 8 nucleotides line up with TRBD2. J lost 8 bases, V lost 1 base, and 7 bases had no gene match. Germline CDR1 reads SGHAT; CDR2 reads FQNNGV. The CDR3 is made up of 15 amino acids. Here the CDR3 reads CASSLGLAGGYEQFF. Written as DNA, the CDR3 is TGTGCCAGCAGCTTAGGCCTAGCGGGCGGATATGAGCAGTTCTTC.

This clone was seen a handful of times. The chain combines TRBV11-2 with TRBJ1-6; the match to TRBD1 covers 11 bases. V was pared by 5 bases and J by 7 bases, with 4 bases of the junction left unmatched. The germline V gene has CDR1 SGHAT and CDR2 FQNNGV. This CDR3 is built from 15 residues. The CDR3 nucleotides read TGTGCCAGCAGCACCGGGACAGGGGGAAATTCACCCCTCCACTTT. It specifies CASSTGTGGNSPLHF.

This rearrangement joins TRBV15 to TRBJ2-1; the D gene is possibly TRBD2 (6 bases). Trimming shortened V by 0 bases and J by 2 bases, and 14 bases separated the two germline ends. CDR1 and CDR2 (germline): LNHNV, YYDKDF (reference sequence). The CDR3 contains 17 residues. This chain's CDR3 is CATSRDPLAIPYNEQFF. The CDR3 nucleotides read TGTGCCACCAGCAGAGATCCCCTAGCGATCCCCTACAATGAGCAGTTCTTC. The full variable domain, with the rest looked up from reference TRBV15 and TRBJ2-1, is DAMVIQNPRYQVTQFGKPVTLSCSQTLNHNVMYWYQQKSSQAPKLLFHYYDKDFNNEADTPDNFQSRRPNTSFCFLDIRSPGLGDTAMYLCATSRDPLAIPYNEQFFGPGTRLTVL.

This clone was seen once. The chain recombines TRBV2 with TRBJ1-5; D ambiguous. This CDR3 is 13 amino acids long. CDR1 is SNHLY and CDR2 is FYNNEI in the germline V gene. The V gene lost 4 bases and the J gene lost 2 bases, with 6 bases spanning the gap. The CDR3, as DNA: TGTGCCAGCAGTGTTTCAGGCAATCAGCCCCAGCATTTT. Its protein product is CASSVSGNQPQHF.

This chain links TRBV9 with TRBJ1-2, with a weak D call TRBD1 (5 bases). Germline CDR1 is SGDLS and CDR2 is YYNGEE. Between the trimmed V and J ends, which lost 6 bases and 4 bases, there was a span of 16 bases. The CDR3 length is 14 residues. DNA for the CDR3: TGTGCCAGCACCCTAGGTTGGGGGGTCTATGGCTACACCTTC. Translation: CASTLGWGVYGYTF.

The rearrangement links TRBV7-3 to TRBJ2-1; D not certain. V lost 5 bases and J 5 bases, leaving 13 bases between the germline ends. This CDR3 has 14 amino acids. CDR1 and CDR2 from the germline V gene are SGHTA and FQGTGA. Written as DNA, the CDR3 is TGTGCCAGCAGCGCCCGGAGTGTGGACAATGAGCAGTTCTTC. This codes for CASSARSVDNEQFF.

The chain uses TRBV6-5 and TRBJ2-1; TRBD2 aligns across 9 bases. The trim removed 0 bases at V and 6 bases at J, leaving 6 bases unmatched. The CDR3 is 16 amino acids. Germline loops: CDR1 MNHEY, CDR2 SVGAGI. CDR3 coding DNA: TGTGCCAGCAGTTACTCTCTCGCGGGGGGGCTCAATGAGCAGTTCTTC. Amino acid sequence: CASSYSLAGGLNEQFF.

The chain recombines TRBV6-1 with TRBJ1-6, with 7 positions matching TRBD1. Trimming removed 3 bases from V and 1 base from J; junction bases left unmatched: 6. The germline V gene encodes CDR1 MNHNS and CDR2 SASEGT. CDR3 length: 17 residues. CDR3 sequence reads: CASSDQGGGSYNSPLHF. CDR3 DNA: TGTGCCAGCAGTGACCAGGGGGGCGGATCCTATAATTCACCCCTCCACTTT.

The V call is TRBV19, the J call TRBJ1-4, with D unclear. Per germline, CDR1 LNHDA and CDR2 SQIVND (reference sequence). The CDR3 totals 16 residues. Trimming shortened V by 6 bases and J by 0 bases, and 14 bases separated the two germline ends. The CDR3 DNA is TGTGCCAGTAGCCCGCGGCGGTTATCAACTAATGAAAAACTGTTTTTT. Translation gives CASSPRRLSTNEKLFF. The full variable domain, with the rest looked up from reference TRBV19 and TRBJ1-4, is DGGITQSPKYLFRKEGQNVTLSCEQNLNHDAMYWYRQDPGQGLRLIYYSQIVNDFQKGDIAEGYSVSREKKESFPLTVTSAQKNPTAFYLCASSPRRLSTNEKLFFGSGTQLSVL.

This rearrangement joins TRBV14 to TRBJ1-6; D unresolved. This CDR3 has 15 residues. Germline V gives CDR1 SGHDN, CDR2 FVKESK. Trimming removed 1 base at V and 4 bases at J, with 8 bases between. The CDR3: CASSQVAGYNSPLHF. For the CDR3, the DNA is TGTGCCAGCAGCCAAGTAGCGGGATATAATTCACCCCTCCACTTT.

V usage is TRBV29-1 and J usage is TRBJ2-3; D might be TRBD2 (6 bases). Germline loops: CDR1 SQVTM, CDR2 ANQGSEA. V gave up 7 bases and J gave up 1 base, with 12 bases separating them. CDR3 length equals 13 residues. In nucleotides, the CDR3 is TGCAGCGGGAGGACGGGGGGCACAGATACGCAGTATTTT. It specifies CSGRTGGTDTQYF.